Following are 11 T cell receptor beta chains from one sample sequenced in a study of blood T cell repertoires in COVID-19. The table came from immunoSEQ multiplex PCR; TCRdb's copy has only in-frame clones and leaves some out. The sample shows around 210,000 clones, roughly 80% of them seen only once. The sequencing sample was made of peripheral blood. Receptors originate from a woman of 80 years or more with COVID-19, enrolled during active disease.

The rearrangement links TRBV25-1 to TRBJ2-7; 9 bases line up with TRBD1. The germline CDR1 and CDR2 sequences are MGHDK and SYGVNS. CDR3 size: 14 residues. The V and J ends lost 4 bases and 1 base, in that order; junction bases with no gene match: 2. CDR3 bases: TGTGCCAGCAGTGCGGGGACAGGGTCCTACGAGCAGTACTTC. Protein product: CASSAGTGSYEQYF.

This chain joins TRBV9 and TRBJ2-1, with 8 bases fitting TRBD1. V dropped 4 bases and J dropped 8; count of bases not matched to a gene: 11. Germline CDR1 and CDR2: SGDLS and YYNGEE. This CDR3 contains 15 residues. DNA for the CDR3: TGTGCCAGCAGCATACGGACAGGGTTGTGGGATGAGCAGTTCTTC. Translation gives CASSIRTGLWDEQFF.

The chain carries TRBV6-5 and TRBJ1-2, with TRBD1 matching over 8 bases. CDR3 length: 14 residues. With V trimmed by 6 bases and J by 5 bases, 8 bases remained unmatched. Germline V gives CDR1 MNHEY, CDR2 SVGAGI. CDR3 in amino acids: CASRGWTGIYGYTF. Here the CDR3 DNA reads TGTGCCAGCAGGGGTTGGACAGGGATATATGGCTACACCTTC.

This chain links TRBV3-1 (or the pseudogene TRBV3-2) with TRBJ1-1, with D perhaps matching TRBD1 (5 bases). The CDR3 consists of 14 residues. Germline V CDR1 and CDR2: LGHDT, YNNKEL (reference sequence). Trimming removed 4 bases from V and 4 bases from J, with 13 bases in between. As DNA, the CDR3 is TGTGCCAGCAGCCCATGGGACGGGGGCACTGAAGCTTTCTTT. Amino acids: CASSPWDGGTEAFF.

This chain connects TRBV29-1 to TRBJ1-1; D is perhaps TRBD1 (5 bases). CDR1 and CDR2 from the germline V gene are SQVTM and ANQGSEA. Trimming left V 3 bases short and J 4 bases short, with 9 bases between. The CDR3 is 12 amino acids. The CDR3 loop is CSVDRGSTEAFF. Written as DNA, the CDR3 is TGCAGCGTTGATAGGGGATCCACTGAAGCTTTCTTT.

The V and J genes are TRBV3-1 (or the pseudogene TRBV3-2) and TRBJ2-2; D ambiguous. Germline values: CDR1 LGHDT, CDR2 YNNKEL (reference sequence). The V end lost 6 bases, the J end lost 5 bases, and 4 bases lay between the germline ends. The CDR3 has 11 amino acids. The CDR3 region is CASRTTGELFF. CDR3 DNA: TGTGCCAGCAGAACTACCGGGGAGCTGTTTTTT.

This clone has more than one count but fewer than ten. Here the CDR3 reads CASKTSPYGSDTQYF. The CDR3, as DNA: TGTGCCAGTAAGACTAGCCCGTACGGATCGGATACGCAGTATTTT. The chain carries TRBV19 and TRBJ2-3, with 7 bases aligning to TRBD2. This CDR3 has 15 residues. V trimming: 7 bases; J trimming: 6 bases; junction bases outside the gene matches: 13. Germline V lookup: CDR1 LNHDA, CDR2 SQIVND (reference sequence). Full variable domain (missing parts from reference TRBV19 and TRBJ2-3): DGGITQSPKYLFRKEGQNVTLSCEQNLNHDAMYWYRQDPGQGLRLIYYSQIVNDFQKGDIAEGYSVSREKKESFPLTVTSAQKNPTAFYLCASKTSPYGSDTQYFGPGTRLTVL.

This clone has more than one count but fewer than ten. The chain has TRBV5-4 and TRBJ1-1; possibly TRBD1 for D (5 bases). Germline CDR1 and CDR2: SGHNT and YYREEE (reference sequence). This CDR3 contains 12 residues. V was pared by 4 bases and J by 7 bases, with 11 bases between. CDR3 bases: TGTGCCAGCAGCACTAACCAGGGTGAAGCTTTCTTT. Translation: CASSTNQGEAFF.

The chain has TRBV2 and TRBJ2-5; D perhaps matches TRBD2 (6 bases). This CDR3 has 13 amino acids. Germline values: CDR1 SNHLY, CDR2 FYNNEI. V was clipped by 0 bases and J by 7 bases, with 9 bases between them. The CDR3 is CASSEATGGTQYF. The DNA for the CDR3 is TGTGCCAGCAGTGAAGCAACCGGGGGGACCCAGTACTTC.

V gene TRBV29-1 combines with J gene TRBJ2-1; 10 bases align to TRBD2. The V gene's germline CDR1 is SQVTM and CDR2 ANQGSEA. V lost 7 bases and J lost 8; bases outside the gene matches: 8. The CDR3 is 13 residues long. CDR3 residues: CSGQSGRAYEQFF. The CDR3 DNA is TGCAGCGGGCAAAGCGGGAGGGCCTATGAGCAGTTCTTC.

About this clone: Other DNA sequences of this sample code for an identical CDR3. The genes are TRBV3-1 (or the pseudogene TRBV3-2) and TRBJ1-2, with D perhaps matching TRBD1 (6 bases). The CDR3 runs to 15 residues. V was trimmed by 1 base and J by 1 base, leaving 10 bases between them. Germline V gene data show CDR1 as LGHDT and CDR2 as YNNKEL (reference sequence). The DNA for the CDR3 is TGTGCCAGCAGCCAAGGAGGGGGGGTTAACTATGGCTACACCTTC. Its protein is CASSQGGGVNYGYTF.